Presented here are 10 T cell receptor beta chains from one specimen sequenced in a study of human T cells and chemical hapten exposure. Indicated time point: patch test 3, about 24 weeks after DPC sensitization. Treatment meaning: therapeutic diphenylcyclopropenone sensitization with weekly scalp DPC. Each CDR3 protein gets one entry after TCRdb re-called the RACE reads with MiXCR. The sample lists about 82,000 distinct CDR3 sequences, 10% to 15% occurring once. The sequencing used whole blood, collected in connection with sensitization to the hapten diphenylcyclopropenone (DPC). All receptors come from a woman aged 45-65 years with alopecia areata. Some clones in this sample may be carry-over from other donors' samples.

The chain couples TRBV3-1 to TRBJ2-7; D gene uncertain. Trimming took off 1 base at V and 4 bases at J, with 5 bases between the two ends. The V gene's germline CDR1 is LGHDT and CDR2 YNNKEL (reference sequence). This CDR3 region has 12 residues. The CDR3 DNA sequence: TGTGCCAGCAGCCAAGGTCAGTACGAGCAGTACTTC. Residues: CASSQGQYEQYF.

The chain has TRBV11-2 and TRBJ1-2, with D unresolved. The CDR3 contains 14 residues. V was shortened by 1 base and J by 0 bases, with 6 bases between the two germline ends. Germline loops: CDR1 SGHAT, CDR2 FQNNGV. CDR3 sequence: CASSLVNPNYGYTF. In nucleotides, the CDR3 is TGTGCCAGCAGCTTAGTCAATCCTAACTATGGCTACACCTTC.

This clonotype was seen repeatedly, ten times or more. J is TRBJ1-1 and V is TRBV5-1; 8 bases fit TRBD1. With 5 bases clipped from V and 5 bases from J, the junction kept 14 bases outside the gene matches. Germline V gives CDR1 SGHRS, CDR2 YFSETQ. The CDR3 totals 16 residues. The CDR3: CASRIGDTRGHTEAFF. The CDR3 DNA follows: TGCGCCAGCAGAATTGGTGATACCAGGGGGCATACTGAAGCTTTCTTT.

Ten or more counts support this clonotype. The CDR3 bases are TGTGCCAGCAGCTTGGCCTACAGTAGACACCCCGATGAAAAACTGTTTTTT. Translation gives CASSLAYSRHPDEKLFF. The J gene is TRBJ1-4, the V gene TRBV5-5; D not certain. Germline CDR1 and CDR2: SGHKS and YYEKEE (reference sequence). The CDR3 contains 17 residues. V was shortened by 0 bases and J by 6 bases, with 18 bases between the two germline ends.

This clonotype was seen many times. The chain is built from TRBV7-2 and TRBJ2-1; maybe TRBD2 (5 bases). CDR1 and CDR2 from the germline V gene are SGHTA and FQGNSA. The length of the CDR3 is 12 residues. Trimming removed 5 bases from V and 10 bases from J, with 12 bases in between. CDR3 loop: CASSLLASEQFF. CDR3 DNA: TGTGCCAGCAGCCTTCTAGCTTCAGAGCAGTTCTTC.

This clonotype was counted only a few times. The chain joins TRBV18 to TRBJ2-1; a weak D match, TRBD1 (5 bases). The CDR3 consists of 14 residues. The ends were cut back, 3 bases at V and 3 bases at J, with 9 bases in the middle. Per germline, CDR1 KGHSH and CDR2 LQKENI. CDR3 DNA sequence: TGTGCCAGCTCACCTACAGGAAACTACAATGAGCAGTTCTTC. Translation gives CASSPTGNYNEQFF.

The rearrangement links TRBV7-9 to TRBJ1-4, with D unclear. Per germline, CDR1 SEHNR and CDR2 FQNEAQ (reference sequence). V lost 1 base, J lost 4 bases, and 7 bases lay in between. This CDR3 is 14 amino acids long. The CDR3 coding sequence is TGTGCCAGCAGCTTAGGGGAAGTTAATGAAAAACTGTTTTTT. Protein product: CASSLGEVNEKLFF.

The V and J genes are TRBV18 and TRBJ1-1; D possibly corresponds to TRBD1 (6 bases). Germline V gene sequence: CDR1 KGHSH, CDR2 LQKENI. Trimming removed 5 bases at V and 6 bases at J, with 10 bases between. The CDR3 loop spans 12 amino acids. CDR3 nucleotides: TGTGCCAGCTCAAACAGGGCCCCTGAAGCTTTCTTT. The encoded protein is CASSNRAPEAFF.

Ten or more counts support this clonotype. The CDR3 is CSVRQSQETQYF. CDR3 nucleotide sequence: TGCAGCGTTCGACAGTCCCAAGAGACCCAGTACTTC. The chain is built from TRBV29-1 and TRBJ2-5, with a weak D call TRBD1 (5 bases). Per germline, CDR1 SQVTM and CDR2 ANQGSEA. The CDR3 is 12 residues long. Trimming took off 5 bases at V and 1 base at J, with 8 bases between the two ends.

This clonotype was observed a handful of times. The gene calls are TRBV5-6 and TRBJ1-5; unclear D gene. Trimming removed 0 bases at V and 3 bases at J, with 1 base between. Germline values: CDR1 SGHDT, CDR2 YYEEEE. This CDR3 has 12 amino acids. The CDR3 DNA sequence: TGTGCCAGCAGCTTGGCCAATCAGCCCCAGCATTTT. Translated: CASSLANQPQHF. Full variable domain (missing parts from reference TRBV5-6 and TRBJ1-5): DAGVTQSPTHLIKTRGQQVTLRCSPKSGHDTVSWYQQALGQGPQFIFQYYEEEERQRGNFPDRFSGHQFPNYSSELNVNALLLGDSALYLCASSLANQPQHFGDGTRLSIL.